Shown below are 15 T cell receptor beta chains from a single sample sequenced in a study of shared clonotypes between healthy human individuals (TCRdb year 2020). The library was generated by the immunoSEQ multiplex PCR assay. The source is immuneACCESS, and TCRdb retained only in-frame sequences with V and J called. Part of the clones is not carried over; for the studies checked, unresolved V genes explain less than half of this, and the remainder is unexplained. Recorded for this sample are approximately 2,300,000 clones; 92% of them occurred a single time. More than 0.35% of the sample is held by the ten biggest clonotypes. Sequenced: naive CD4+ T cells from PBMCs. The sample's cell subset or site label, decoded: CD45RA+ positively selected. These receptors all stem from a young man in good health. Some clones in this sample may be carry-over from other donors' samples.

This clone appeared once. The chain joins TRBV28 to TRBJ1-1, with D possibly matching TRBD1 (5 bases). V shed 2 bases and J shed 3 bases, with 13 bases lying between them. CDR3 length equals 15 residues. Germline CDR1 is MDHEN and CDR2 is SYDVKM. CDR3 in DNA: TGTGCCAGCAGTTTAAGGGTTCAGGGAGACACTGAAGCTTTCTTT. Residues: CASSLRVQGDTEAFF.

The chain carries TRBV19 and TRBJ2-2; 8 bases align to TRBD1. Germline CDR1 reads LNHDA; CDR2 reads SQIVND (reference sequence). The J segment lost 6 bases and the V segment lost 3 bases, leaving 9 bases of the junction unmatched. This CDR3 has 16 amino acids. CDR3 loop: CASSIPGGRRAGELFF. CDR3 DNA: TGTGCCAGTAGTATCCCAGGGGGCCGACGAGCCGGGGAGCTGTTTTTT.

This clone was picked up one time. The V call is TRBV9, the J call TRBJ2-1; no definite D call. CDR1 is SGDLS, CDR2 YYNGEE, per germline. V was shortened by 1 base and J by 9 bases, with 11 bases between the two germline ends. The CDR3 consists of 13 residues. As DNA, the CDR3 is TGTGCCAGCAGCGTATCCTCAAGGGCTGAGCAGTTCTTC. Translation: CASSVSSRAEQFF.

V usage is TRBV7-6 and J usage is TRBJ1-2; D possibly corresponds to TRBD1 (6 bases). CDR3 length: 15 residues. Germline CDR1 and CDR2: SGHVS and FNYEAQ. V was cut by 1 base and J by 0 bases, with 9 bases left in between. CDR3 DNA sequence: TGTGCCAGCAGCTTAGAGACAGGCGCTAACTATGGCTACACCTTC. Amino acids: CASSLETGANYGYTF.

The chain uses TRBV28 and TRBJ2-5; 11 bases agree with TRBD2. V lost 5 bases, J lost 5 bases, and 10 bases stayed unmatched. The CDR3 extends over 16 amino acids. From germline, CDR1 is MDHEN and CDR2 SYDVKM. The chain's CDR3 is CASSGGTSGRGETQYF. The CDR3 DNA reads TGTGCCAGCAGTGGGGGCACTAGCGGGAGAGGCGAGACCCAGTACTTC.

The chain uses TRBV13 and TRBJ2-2, with a possible D match to TRBD2 (5 bases). The germline V and J ends were trimmed by 5 bases and 4 bases, with 17 bases remaining between them. Germline lookup yields CDR1 PRHDT and CDR2 FYEKMQ (reference sequence). The CDR3 totals 16 residues. CDR3 protein: CASSRRTGGGTGELFF. The CDR3, as DNA: TGTGCCAGCAGCCGCAGAACCGGAGGAGGCACCGGGGAGCTGTTTTTT.

The chain carries TRBV30 and TRBJ1-2; tentative D call: TRBD1 (5 bases). CDR3 length: 12 amino acids. Trimming removed 3 bases from V and 6 bases from J, with 11 bases in between. Germline lookup yields CDR1 GTSNPN and CDR2 SVGIG (reference sequence). The CDR3 nucleotides read TGTGCCTGGAGCGCACAGGTGGATGGCTACACCTTC. Translated, it gives CAWSAQVDGYTF.

The chain employs TRBV6-1 and TRBJ2-7; possible D gene TRBD2, 5 bases. V gave up 2 bases and J gave up 9 bases, with 17 bases separating them. Germline V gene lookup returns CDR1 MNHNS and CDR2 SASEGT. This CDR3 contains 14 residues. CDR3 nucleotide sequence: TGTGCCAGCAGTGAATCCCCTAGCAATCGGGGGCAGTACTTC. It encodes CASSESPSNRGQYF.

Worth noting for this clone: This same CDR3 is encoded by further DNA sequences in the sample. The chain combines TRBV7-9 with TRBJ2-3; 7 bases are a match to TRBD1. CDR3 size: 14 residues. CDR1 is SEHNR, CDR2 FQNEAQ, per germline (reference sequence). The trim removed 3 bases at V and 3 bases at J, leaving 3 bases unmatched. This chain's CDR3 is CASSLAGGTDTQYF. The CDR3 DNA sequence: TGTGCCAGCAGCTTGGCAGGGGGAACAGATACGCAGTATTTT.

The chain recombines TRBV11-2 with TRBJ2-7; D is possibly TRBD1 (6 bases). The V end was cut by 7 bases, the J end by 3 bases, with 25 bases between. The CDR3 is 17 residues long. Germline loops: CDR1 SGHAT, CDR2 FQNNGV. CDR3 nucleotides: TGTGCCAGCACCGTATCCCTGCCCTTAGGGGGAGTCTACGAGCAGTACTTC. It yields the protein CASTVSLPLGGVYEQYF.

This sequence joins TRBV18 and TRBJ2-2; D unresolved. Germline CDR1 is KGHSH and CDR2 is LQKENI. V lost 1 base and J 5 bases, leaving 14 bases between the germline ends. This CDR3 region has 16 residues. The CDR3 DNA reads as TGTGCCAGCTCACCACGGGGTGGGGTTCGGACCGGGGAGCTGTTTTTT. Protein: CASSPRGGVRTGELFF. Combining the CDR3 with reference TRBV18 and TRBJ2-2 gives the whole variable domain NAGVMQNPRHLVRRRGQEARLRCSPMKGHSHVYWYRQLPEEGLKFMVYLQKENIIDESGMPKERFSAEFPKEGPSILRIQQVVRGDSAAYFCASSPRGGVRTGELFFGEGSRLTVL.

The rearrangement uses TRBV6-5 and TRBJ2-5, with 8 bases aligning to TRBD1. Germline lookup yields CDR1 MNHEY and CDR2 SVGAGI. V shed 8 bases and J 5 bases; nucleotides not matched to a gene: 7. The CDR3 is made up of 13 amino acids. CDR3 nucleotides: TGTGCCAGCGGACAGGGTGATATTGAGACCCAGTACTTC. It is translated as CASGQGDIETQYF.

The rearrangement uses TRBV13 and TRBJ2-7, with D uncertain. The CDR3 extends over 14 amino acids. Germline V gene sequence: CDR1 PRHDT, CDR2 FYEKMQ (reference sequence). V was trimmed by 0 bases and J by 2 bases, leaving 8 bases between them. The CDR3 here is CASSLGGDTYEQYF. The CDR3 DNA reads as TGTGCCAGCAGCTTAGGGGGCGATACCTACGAGCAGTACTTC.

This clone was seen only a few times. The chain employs TRBV27 and TRBJ1-5, with D uncertain. The germline CDR1 and CDR2 sequences are MNHEY and SMNVEV (reference sequence). V gave up 4 bases and J gave up 4 bases, with 8 bases separating them. CDR3 size: 13 residues. CDR3 residues: CASSSLVNQPQHF. The CDR3 region has the DNA TGTGCCAGCAGTTCACTAGTAAATCAGCCCCAGCATTTT.

This CDR3 reads CASSTSGSISDTQYF. The CDR3 coding sequence is TGTGCCAGCAGCACTAGCGGGAGTATATCAGATACGCAGTATTTT. This chain links TRBV5-4 with TRBJ2-3; TRBD2 matches 11 bases. The germline V gene has CDR1 SGHNT and CDR2 YYREEE (reference sequence). After removal of 4 bases from V and 4 bases from J, the junction contained 5 bases not matched to a gene. The CDR3 has 15 residues.